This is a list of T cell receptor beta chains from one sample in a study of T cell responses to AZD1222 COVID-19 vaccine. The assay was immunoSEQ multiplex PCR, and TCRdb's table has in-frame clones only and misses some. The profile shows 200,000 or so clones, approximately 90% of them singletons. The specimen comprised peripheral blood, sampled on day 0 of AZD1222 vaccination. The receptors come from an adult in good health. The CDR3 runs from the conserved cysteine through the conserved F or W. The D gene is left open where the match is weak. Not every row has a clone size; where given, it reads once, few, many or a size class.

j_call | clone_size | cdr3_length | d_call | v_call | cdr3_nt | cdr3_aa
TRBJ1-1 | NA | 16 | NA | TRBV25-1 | TGTGCCAGCAGTGGAACGTGGGGGGCCGGGAACACTGAAGCTTTCTTT | CASSGTWGAGNTEAFF
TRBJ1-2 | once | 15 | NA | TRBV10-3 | TGTGCCATCAGCGAAAGGTGGACGGCGAACTATGGCTACACCTTC | CAISERWTANYGYTF
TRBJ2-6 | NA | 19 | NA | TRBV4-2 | TGTGCCAGCAGCCAATTGGGGGGTAGAGGACACTCTGGGGCCAACGTCCTGACTTTC | CASSQLGGRGHSGANVLTF
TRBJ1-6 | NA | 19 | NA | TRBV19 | TGTGCCAGTAGTAAGAATCCGGTGGGCCGCCCGGGATATAATTCACCCCTCCACTTT | CASSKNPVGRPGYNSPLHF
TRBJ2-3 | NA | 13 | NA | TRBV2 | TGTGCCAGCACCCAGGGAGGCACAGATACGCAGTATTTT | CASTQGGTDTQYF
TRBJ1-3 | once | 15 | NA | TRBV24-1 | TGTGCCACCAGTGACCCGCGGGGGGGCGGAAACACCATATATTTT | CATSDPRGGGNTIYF
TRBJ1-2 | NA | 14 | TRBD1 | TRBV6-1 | TGTGCCAGCAGTGACCTGGACAGGGAGGAGGGCTACACCTTC | CASSDLDREEGYTF
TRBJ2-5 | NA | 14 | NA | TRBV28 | TGTGCCAGCAGTTTAGGAGGGGGCATCGAGACCCAGTACTTC | CASSLGGGIETQYF
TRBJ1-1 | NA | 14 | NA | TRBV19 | TGTGCCAGTAAGGGGTCCGTGATGAACACTGAAGCTTTCTTT | CASKGSVMNTEAFF
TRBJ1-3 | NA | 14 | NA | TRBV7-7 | TGTGCTAGCAGCCTAGGACCCTCTGGAAACACCATATATTTT | CASSLGPSGNTIYF
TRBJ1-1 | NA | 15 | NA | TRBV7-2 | TGTGCCAGCAGCTTAGGGGACGGTCCCAACACTGAAGCTTTCTTT | CASSLGDGPNTEAFF
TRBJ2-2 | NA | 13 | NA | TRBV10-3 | TGTGCCATCATGGGGGGAGACACCGGGGAGCTGTTTTTT | CAIMGGDTGELFF
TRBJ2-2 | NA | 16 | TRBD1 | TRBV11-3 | TGTGCCAGCAGCTTAGGGACAGGTCGGAACACCGGGGAGCTGTTTTTT | CASSLGTGRNTGELFF
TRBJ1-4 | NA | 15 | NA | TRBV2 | TGTGCCAGCAGTGCTCTGGGTACGGAGAATGAAAAACTGTTTTTT | CASSALGTENEKLFF
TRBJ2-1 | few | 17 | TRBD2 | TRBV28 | TGTGCCAGCAGTTCTTCTAGCGGGGGGTCAAAATACAATGAGCAGTTCTTC | CASSSSSGGSKYNEQFF
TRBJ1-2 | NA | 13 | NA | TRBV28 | TGTGCCAGCAGCGTGACCGATGCTATAGGCTACACCTTC | CASSVTDAIGYTF
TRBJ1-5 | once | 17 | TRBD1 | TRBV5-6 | TGTGCCAGCAGCTTTAAGCCCGGGACAGGGGGCGATCAGCCCCAGCATTTT | CASSFKPGTGGDQPQHF
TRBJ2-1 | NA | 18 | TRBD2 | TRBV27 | TGTGCCAGCAGTTTATCCCTTGGACTAGCGGGAGCCTACAATGAGCAGTTCTTC | CASSLSLGLAGAYNEQFF
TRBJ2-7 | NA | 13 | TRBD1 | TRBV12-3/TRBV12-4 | TGTGCCAGCAGCCGGGACAGGACGTACGAGCAGTACTTC | CASSRDRTYEQYF
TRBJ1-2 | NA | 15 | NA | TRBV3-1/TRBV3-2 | TGTGCCAGCAGCCAAGACGGCGACAGGTCTCGTGGCTACACCTTC | CASSQDGDRSRGYTF
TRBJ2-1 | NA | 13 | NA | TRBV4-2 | TGTGCCAGCAGCCAAGACAGGGGAGATGAGCAGTTCTTC | CASSQDRGDEQFF
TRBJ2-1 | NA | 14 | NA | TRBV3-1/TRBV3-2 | TGTGCCAGCAGCCAAGCGAGGGATATCGGTGAGCAGTTCTTC | CASSQARDIGEQFF
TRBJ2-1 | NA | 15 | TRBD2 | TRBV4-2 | TGTGCCAGCAGCCGTAGCGGGGGCGACGACAATGAGCAGTTCTTC | CASSRSGGDDNEQFF
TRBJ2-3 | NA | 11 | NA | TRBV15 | TGTGCCACCAGCAGAGAGGCCACGCAGTATTTT | CATSREATQYF
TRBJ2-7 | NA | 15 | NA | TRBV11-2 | TGTGCCAGCAGCTTAATGGGGGGCGCCCCTAACGAGCAGTACTTC | CASSLMGGAPNEQYF
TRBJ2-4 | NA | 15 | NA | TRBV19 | TGTGCCAGTAGTATAGATCCGCCGGGGGTAAACATTCAGTACTTC | CASSIDPPGVNIQYF
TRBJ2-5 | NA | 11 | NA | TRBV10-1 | TGCGCCAGCAGTCCGGGGAGGACCCAGTACTTC | CASSPGRTQYF
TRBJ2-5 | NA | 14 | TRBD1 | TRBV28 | TGTGCCAGCACCGCTACAGGGGTACAAGAGACCCAGTACTTC | CASTATGVQETQYF
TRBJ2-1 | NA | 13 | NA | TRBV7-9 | TGTGCCAGCAGCTTGGGGGCGTACAATGAGCAGTTCTTC | CASSLGAYNEQFF
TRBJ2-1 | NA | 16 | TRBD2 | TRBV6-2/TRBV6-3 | TGTGCCAGCAGTCACGCCGGGACTAGCGGCGACAATGAGCAGTTCTTC | CASSHAGTSGDNEQFF